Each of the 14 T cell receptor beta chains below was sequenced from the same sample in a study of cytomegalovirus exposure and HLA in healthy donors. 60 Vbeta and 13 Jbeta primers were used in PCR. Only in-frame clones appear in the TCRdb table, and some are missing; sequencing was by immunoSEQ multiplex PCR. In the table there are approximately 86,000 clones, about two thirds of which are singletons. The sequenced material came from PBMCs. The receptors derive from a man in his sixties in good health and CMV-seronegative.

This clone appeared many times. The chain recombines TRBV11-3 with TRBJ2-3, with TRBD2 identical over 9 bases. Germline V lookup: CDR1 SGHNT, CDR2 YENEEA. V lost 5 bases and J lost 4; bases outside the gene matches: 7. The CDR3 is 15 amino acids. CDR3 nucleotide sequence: TGTGCCAGCAGCGCAGAGACTAGCGGCGCAGATACGCAGTATTTT. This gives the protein CASSAETSGADTQYF.

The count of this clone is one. CDR3 region: CASNLDSANNGYTF. Written as DNA, the CDR3 is TGTGCCAGCAACCTGGACAGCGCAAATAATGGCTACACCTTC. The chain links TRBV2 to TRBJ1-2, with a tentative D call TRBD1 (6 bases). The V gene's germline CDR1 is SNHLY and CDR2 FYNNEI. The CDR3 contains 14 residues. V gave up 7 bases and J gave up 6 bases, with 18 bases separating them. The whole variable domain, filled in from reference TRBV2 and TRBJ1-2, reads EPEVTQTPSHQVTQMGQEVILRCVPISNHLYFYWYRQILGQKVEFLVSFYNNEISEKSEIFDDQFSVERPDGSNFTLKIRSTKLEDSAMYFCASNLDSANNGYTFGSGTRLTVV.

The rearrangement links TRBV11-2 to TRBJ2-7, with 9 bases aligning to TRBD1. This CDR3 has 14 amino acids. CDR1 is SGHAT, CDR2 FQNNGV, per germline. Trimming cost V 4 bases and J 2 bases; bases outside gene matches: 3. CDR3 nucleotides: TGTGCCAGCAGCTACGGGACAGGGCCCTACGAGCAGTACTTC. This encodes CASSYGTGPYEQYF.

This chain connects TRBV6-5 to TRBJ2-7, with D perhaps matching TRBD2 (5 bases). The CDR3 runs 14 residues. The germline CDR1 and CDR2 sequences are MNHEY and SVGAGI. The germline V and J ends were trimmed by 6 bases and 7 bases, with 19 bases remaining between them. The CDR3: CASRSVAGVGEQYF. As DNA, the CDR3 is TGTGCCAGCAGATCCGTTGCCGGGGTTGGGGAGCAGTACTTC.

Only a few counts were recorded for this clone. In DNA, the CDR3 is TGTGCCAGCAGCACCTTTGCGGGAGGGCACAATGAGCAGTTCTTC. It encodes CASSTFAGGHNEQFF. The rearrangement joins TRBV27 to TRBJ2-1; TRBD2 agrees at 9 bases. The CDR3 spans 15 residues. CDR1 is MNHEY and CDR2 is SMNVEV in the germline V gene (reference sequence). The V gene end was trimmed by 6 bases and the J gene end by 5 bases; junction bases not matched to a gene: 8.

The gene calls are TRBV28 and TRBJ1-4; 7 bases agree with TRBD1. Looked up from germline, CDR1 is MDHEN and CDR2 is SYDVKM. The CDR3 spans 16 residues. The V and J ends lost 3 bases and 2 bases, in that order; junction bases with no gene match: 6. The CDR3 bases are TGTGCCAGCAGTTTGTCCCCCAGGGGGACTAATGAAAAACTGTTTTTT. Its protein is CASSLSPRGTNEKLFF. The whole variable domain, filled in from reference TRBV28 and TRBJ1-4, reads DVKVTQSSRYLVKRTGEKVFLECVQDMDHENMFWYRQDPGLGLRLIYFSYDVKMKEKGDIPEGYSVSREKKERFSLILESASTNQTSMYLCASSLSPRGTNEKLFFGSGTQLSVL.

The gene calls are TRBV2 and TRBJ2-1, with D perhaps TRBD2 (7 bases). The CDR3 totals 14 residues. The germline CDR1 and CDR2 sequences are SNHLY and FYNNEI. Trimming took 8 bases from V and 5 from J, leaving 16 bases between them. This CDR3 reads CASQGGGLNNEQFF. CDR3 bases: TGTGCCAGCCAGGGCGGGGGCCTAAACAATGAGCAGTTCTTC.

The chain's CDR3 is CASSVGGNLLEAFF. DNA for the CDR3: TGTGCCAGCAGTGTGGGGGGAAATCTGCTTGAAGCTTTCTTT. This chain uses TRBV2 with TRBJ1-1; D is perhaps TRBD1 (5 bases). Trimming took off 4 bases at V and 7 bases at J, with 16 bases between the two ends. Looked up from germline, CDR1 is SNHLY and CDR2 is FYNNEI. The CDR3 runs to 14 residues.

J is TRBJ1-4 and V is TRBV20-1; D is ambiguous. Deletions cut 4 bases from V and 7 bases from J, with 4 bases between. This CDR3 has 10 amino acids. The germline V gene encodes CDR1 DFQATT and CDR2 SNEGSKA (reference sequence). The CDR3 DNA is TGCAGTGCTAAGCGTGAAAAACTGTTTTTT. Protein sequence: CSAKREKLFF.

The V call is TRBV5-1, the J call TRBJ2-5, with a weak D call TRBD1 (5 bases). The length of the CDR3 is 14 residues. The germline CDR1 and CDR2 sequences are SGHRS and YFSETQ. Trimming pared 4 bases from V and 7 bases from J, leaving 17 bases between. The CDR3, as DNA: TGCGCCAGCAGCCCGAGTCAGGGTGGTGGGACCCAGTACTTC. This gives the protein CASSPSQGGGTQYF.

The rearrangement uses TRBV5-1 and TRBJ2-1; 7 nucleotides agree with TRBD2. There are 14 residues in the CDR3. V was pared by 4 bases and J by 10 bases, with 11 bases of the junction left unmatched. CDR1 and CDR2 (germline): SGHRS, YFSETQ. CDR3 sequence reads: CASSTGGFQEEQFF. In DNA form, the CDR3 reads TGCGCCAGCAGCACCGGGGGGTTCCAGGAGGAGCAGTTCTTC.

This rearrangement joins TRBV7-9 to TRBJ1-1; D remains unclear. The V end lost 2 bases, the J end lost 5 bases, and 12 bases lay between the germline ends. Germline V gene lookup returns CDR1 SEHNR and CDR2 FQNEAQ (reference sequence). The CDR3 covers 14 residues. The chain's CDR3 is CASSLFPERTEAFF. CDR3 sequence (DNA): TGTGCCAGCAGCTTATTCCCCGAGAGGACTGAAGCTTTCTTT.

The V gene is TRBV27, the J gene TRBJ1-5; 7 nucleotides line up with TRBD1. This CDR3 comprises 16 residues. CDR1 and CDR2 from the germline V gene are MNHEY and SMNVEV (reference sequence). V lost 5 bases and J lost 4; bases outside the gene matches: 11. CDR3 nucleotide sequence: TGTGCCAGCAGTCCCTACGAGGGGGCGCCTAATCAGCCCCAGCATTTT. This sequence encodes CASSPYEGAPNQPQHF.

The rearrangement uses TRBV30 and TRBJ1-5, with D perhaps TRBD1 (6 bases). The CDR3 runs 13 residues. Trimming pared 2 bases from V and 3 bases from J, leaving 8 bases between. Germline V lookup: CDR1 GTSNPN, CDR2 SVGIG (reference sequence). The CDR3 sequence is CAWSNRDNQPQHF. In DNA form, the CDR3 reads TGTGCCTGGAGTAACAGGGACAATCAGCCCCAGCATTTT. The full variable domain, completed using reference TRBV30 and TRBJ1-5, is SQTIHQWPATLVQPVGSPLSLECTVEGTSNPNLYWYRQAAGRGLQLLFYSVGIGQISSEVPQNLSASRPQDRQFILSSKKLLLSDSGFYLCAWSNRDNQPQHFGDGTRLSIL.